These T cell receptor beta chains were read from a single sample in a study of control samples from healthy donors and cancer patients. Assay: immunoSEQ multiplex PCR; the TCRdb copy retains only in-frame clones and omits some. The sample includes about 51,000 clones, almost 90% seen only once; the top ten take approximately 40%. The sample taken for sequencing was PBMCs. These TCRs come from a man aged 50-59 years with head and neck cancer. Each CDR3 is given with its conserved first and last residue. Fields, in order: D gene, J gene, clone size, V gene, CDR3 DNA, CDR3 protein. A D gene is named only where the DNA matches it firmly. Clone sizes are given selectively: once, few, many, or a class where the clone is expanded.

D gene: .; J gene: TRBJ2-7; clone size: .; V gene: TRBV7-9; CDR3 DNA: TGTGCCAGCAGCTTAGATCGGGGAAACCTCTTCTACGAGCAGTACTTC; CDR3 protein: CASSLDRGNLFYEQYF
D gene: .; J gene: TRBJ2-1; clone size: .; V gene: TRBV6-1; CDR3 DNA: TGTGCCAGCAGTGAGAGGCGGGCTTTATACAATGAGCAGTTCTTC; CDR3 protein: CASSERRALYNEQFF
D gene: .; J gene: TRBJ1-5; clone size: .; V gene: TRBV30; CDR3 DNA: TGTGCCTGGAGTGTACAGTCCAATCAGCCCCAGCATTTT; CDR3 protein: CAWSVQSNQPQHF
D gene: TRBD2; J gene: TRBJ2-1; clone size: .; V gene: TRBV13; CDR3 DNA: TGTGCCAGCAGCCCGGCCGGGAAGCGGGAGGGCCGGGATGAGCAGTTCTTC; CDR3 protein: CASSPAGKREGRDEQFF
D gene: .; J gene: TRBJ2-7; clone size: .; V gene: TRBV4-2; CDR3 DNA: TGTGCCAGCAGCCAAGAATGGCGCGGGCTAACCTACGAGCAGTACTTC; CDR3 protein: CASSQEWRGLTYEQYF
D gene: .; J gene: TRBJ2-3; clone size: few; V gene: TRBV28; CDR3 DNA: TGTGCCAGCAGTCCTAGGGTGGGTACGCAGTATTTT; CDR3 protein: CASSPRVGTQYF
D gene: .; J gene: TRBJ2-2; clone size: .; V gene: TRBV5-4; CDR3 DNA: TGTGCCAGCAGCGTGGAAAGGGGGTTCGCCGGGGAGCTGTTTTTT; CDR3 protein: CASSVERGFAGELFF
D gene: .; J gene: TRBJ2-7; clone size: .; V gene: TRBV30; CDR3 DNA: TGTGCCTGGAGATCCCCCGCGGACTACGAGCAGTACTTC; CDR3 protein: CAWRSPADYEQYF
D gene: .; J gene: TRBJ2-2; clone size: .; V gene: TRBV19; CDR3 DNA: TGTGCCAGTAGTGCCCAGGGAAGCGGGGAGCTGTTTTTT; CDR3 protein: CASSAQGSGELFF
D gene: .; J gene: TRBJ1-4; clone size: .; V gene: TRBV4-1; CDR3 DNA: TGCGCCAGCAGCCGGCAAGATATTACTTTTTCTAATGAAAAACTGTTTTTT; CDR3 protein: CASSRQDITFSNEKLFF
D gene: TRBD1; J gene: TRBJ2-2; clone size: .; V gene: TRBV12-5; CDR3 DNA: TGTGCTAGTGGTTCCTGGACAGGGAACACCGGGGAGCTGTTTTTT; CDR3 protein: CASGSWTGNTGELFF
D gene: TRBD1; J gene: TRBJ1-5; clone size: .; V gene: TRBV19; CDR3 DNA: TGTGCCAGTAGTACGACAGGGGGTCGTCAGCCCCAGCATTTT; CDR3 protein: CASSTTGGRQPQHF
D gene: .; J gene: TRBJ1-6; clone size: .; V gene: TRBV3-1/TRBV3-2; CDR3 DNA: TGTGCCAGCAGCCAAAACGCCATAAGCTCCTATAATTCACCCCTCCACTTT; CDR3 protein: CASSQNAISSYNSPLHF
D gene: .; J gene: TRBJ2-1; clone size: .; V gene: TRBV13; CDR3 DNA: TGTGCCAGCAGCTTAGACGTCCAAAGCAGAGCTCGCTTAGTCGGATACAATGAGCAGTTCTTC; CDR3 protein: CASSLDVQSRARLVGYNEQFF
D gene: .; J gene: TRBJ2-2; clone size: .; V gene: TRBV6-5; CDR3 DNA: TGTGCCAGCAGCCAAGGCTCTGCGAACACCGGGGAGCTGTTTTTT; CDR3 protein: CASSQGSANTGELFF
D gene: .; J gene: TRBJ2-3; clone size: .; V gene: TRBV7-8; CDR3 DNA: TGTGCCAGCAGCCCCGGGGGCACGGATACGCAGTATTTT; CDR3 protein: CASSPGGTDTQYF